The 13 T cell receptor beta chains presented below share a single source sample, sequenced in a study of shared clonotypes between healthy human individuals. This table comes from immunoSEQ multiplex PCR, and its TCRdb copy is limited to in-frame clones, with some not included. The data contain over 800,000 clones, around 92% of them seen just once; the ten biggest clones take up about 25%. The naive CD8 population came from CD45RO-negative cells selected for CCR7, without terminally differentiated effector memory CD45RA+ cells. Sequences were obtained from naive CD8+ T cells sorted from blood. These receptors all come from a man aged 25-45 years in good health.

The gene calls are TRBV7-8 and TRBJ2-5; 7 bases line up with TRBD2. CDR1 is SGHVS, CDR2 FQNEAQ, per germline. This CDR3 is 19 amino acids long. Trimming took 1 base from V and 4 from J; bases not matched to a gene: 18. CDR3 coding DNA: TGTGCCAGCAGCTTAGGGATTTGGGGGGAGGGCCCCTCGAGAGAGACCCAGTACTTC. Translating gives CASSLGIWGEGPSRETQYF.

This clone was observed a handful of times. CDR3 sequence (DNA): TGCGCCAGCAGCCAAGAGGGAAGCTTAGCGGGCCTAGCGGATACGCAGTATTTT. Amino acids: CASSQEGSLAGLADTQYF. The V call is TRBV4-1, the J call TRBJ2-3, with 7 positions matching TRBD2. Unmatched junction bases numbered 15, after V lost 0 bases and J lost 6 bases. CDR1 and CDR2 from the germline V gene are MGHRA and YSYEKL. This CDR3 region has 18 residues.

This chain connects TRBV6-1 to TRBJ1-2; D might be TRBD1 (6 bases). V lost 8 bases and J 4 bases, leaving 11 bases between the germline ends. Germline CDR1 is MNHNS and CDR2 is SASEGT. This CDR3 has 12 residues. In nucleotides, the CDR3 is TGTGCCAGCCAGGGGTTGTCCTATGGCTACACCTTC. The encoded protein is CASQGLSYGYTF.

The chain couples TRBV14 to TRBJ2-7, with 7 bases fitting TRBD2. The CDR3 length is 17 residues. CDR1 SGHDN and CDR2 FVKESK come from the germline V gene. V dropped 4 bases and J dropped 2; count of bases not matched to a gene: 14. The CDR3 DNA reads TGTGCCAGCAGCCGGAGCATCGCGGGAGAGTCGACCTACGAGCAGTACTTC. Translating it yields CASSRSIAGESTYEQYF.

The rearrangement links TRBV5-6 to TRBJ2-2; D gene ambiguous. With 0 bases removed from V and 6 bases from J, the gap between germline ends came to 9 bases. CDR3 size: 14 residues. The germline V gene has CDR1 SGHDT and CDR2 YYEEEE. The DNA for the CDR3 is TGTGCCAGCAGCTTGGCCGGCGGAGCCGGGGAGCTGTTTTTT. Protein sequence: CASSLAGGAGELFF.

The chain couples TRBV2 to TRBJ2-3, with 10 bases lining up with TRBD2. J gave up 2 bases and V 1 base, and 6 bases lay outside the gene matches. The CDR3 spans 17 residues. Looked up from germline, CDR1 is SNHLY and CDR2 is FYNNEI. The CDR3 region is CASSEGLAGVYTDTQYF. Written as DNA, the CDR3 is TGTGCCAGCAGTGAAGGTCTAGCGGGGGTCTACACAGATACGCAGTATTTT.

This clone was observed many times. The chain employs TRBV7-9 and TRBJ2-1; maybe TRBD2 (6 bases). V dropped 2 bases and J dropped 4 bases, with 21 bases sitting between them. The length of the CDR3 is 18 residues. The germline gives CDR1 SEHNR, CDR2 FQNEAQ (reference sequence). CDR3 in amino acids: CASSLSALAGWSYNEQFF. CDR3 coding DNA: TGTGCCAGCAGCTTATCCGCTCTGGCGGGATGGTCGTACAATGAGCAGTTCTTC.

This rearrangement joins TRBV29-1 to TRBJ2-3, with 7 bases identical to TRBD2. The germline gives CDR1 SQVTM, CDR2 ANQGSEA. The CDR3 covers 13 residues. The ends lost 7 bases at V and 4 bases at J; junction bases unmatched: 8. For the CDR3, the DNA is TGCAGCGGGAGGGGCGGGAGATCAGATACGCAGTATTTT. It encodes CSGRGGRSDTQYF.

The rearrangement joins TRBV2 to TRBJ2-7; a possible D gene is TRBD1 (6 bases). Germline-derived CDR1 and CDR2 are SNHLY and FYNNEI. The CDR3 contains 13 residues. V gave up 6 bases and J gave up 5 bases, with 14 bases separating them. Written as DNA, the CDR3 is TGTGCCAGCAGGGGGGCTTTAATCCACGAGCAGTACTTC. Translation gives CASRGALIHEQYF.

V usage is TRBV7-9 and J usage is TRBJ2-7; 9 nucleotides agree with TRBD1. The V and J ends lost 4 bases and 3 bases, in that order; junction bases with no gene match: 7. Germline V gene sequence: CDR1 SEHNR, CDR2 FQNEAQ (reference sequence). The CDR3 contains 15 residues. The CDR3 protein is CASSSSGQGYYEQYF. The CDR3 DNA reads as TGTGCCAGCAGCTCCTCGGGACAGGGCTACTACGAGCAGTACTTC.

The genes are TRBV6-5 and TRBJ1-5, with a possible D match to TRBD1 (5 bases). CDR3 length: 14 amino acids. Germline values: CDR1 MNHEY, CDR2 SVGAGI. The V end lost 4 bases, the J end lost 7 bases, and 14 bases lay between the germline ends. CDR3 in amino acids: CASSFYGTGQPQHF. DNA for the CDR3: TGTGCCAGCAGTTTCTACGGGACGGGCCAGCCCCAGCATTTT.

The chain joins TRBV7-6 to TRBJ2-7; 10 nucleotides agree with TRBD1. After removal of 5 bases from V and 7 bases from J, the junction contained 5 bases not matched to a gene. From germline, CDR1 is SGHVS and CDR2 FNYEAQ. CDR3 length: 13 residues. The DNA of the CDR3 is TGTGCCAGCAGCCGAAGGACAGGGGGAGAGCAGTACTTC. Protein: CASSRRTGGEQYF.

This clone occurred once. The J gene is TRBJ1-2, the V gene TRBV2; D gene ambiguous. The CDR3 is 10 residues long. The V end was cut by 8 bases, the J end by 5 bases, with 6 bases between. Per germline, CDR1 SNHLY and CDR2 FYNNEI. This CDR3 is CASVEYGYTF. The DNA for the CDR3 is TGTGCCAGCGTCGAATATGGCTACACCTTC. Drawing the rest from reference TRBV2 and TRBJ1-2, the complete variable domain is EPEVTQTPSHQVTQMGQEVILRCVPISNHLYFYWYRQILGQKVEFLVSFYNNEISEKSEIFDDQFSVERPDGSNFTLKIRSTKLEDSAMYFCASVEYGYTFGSGTRLTVV.